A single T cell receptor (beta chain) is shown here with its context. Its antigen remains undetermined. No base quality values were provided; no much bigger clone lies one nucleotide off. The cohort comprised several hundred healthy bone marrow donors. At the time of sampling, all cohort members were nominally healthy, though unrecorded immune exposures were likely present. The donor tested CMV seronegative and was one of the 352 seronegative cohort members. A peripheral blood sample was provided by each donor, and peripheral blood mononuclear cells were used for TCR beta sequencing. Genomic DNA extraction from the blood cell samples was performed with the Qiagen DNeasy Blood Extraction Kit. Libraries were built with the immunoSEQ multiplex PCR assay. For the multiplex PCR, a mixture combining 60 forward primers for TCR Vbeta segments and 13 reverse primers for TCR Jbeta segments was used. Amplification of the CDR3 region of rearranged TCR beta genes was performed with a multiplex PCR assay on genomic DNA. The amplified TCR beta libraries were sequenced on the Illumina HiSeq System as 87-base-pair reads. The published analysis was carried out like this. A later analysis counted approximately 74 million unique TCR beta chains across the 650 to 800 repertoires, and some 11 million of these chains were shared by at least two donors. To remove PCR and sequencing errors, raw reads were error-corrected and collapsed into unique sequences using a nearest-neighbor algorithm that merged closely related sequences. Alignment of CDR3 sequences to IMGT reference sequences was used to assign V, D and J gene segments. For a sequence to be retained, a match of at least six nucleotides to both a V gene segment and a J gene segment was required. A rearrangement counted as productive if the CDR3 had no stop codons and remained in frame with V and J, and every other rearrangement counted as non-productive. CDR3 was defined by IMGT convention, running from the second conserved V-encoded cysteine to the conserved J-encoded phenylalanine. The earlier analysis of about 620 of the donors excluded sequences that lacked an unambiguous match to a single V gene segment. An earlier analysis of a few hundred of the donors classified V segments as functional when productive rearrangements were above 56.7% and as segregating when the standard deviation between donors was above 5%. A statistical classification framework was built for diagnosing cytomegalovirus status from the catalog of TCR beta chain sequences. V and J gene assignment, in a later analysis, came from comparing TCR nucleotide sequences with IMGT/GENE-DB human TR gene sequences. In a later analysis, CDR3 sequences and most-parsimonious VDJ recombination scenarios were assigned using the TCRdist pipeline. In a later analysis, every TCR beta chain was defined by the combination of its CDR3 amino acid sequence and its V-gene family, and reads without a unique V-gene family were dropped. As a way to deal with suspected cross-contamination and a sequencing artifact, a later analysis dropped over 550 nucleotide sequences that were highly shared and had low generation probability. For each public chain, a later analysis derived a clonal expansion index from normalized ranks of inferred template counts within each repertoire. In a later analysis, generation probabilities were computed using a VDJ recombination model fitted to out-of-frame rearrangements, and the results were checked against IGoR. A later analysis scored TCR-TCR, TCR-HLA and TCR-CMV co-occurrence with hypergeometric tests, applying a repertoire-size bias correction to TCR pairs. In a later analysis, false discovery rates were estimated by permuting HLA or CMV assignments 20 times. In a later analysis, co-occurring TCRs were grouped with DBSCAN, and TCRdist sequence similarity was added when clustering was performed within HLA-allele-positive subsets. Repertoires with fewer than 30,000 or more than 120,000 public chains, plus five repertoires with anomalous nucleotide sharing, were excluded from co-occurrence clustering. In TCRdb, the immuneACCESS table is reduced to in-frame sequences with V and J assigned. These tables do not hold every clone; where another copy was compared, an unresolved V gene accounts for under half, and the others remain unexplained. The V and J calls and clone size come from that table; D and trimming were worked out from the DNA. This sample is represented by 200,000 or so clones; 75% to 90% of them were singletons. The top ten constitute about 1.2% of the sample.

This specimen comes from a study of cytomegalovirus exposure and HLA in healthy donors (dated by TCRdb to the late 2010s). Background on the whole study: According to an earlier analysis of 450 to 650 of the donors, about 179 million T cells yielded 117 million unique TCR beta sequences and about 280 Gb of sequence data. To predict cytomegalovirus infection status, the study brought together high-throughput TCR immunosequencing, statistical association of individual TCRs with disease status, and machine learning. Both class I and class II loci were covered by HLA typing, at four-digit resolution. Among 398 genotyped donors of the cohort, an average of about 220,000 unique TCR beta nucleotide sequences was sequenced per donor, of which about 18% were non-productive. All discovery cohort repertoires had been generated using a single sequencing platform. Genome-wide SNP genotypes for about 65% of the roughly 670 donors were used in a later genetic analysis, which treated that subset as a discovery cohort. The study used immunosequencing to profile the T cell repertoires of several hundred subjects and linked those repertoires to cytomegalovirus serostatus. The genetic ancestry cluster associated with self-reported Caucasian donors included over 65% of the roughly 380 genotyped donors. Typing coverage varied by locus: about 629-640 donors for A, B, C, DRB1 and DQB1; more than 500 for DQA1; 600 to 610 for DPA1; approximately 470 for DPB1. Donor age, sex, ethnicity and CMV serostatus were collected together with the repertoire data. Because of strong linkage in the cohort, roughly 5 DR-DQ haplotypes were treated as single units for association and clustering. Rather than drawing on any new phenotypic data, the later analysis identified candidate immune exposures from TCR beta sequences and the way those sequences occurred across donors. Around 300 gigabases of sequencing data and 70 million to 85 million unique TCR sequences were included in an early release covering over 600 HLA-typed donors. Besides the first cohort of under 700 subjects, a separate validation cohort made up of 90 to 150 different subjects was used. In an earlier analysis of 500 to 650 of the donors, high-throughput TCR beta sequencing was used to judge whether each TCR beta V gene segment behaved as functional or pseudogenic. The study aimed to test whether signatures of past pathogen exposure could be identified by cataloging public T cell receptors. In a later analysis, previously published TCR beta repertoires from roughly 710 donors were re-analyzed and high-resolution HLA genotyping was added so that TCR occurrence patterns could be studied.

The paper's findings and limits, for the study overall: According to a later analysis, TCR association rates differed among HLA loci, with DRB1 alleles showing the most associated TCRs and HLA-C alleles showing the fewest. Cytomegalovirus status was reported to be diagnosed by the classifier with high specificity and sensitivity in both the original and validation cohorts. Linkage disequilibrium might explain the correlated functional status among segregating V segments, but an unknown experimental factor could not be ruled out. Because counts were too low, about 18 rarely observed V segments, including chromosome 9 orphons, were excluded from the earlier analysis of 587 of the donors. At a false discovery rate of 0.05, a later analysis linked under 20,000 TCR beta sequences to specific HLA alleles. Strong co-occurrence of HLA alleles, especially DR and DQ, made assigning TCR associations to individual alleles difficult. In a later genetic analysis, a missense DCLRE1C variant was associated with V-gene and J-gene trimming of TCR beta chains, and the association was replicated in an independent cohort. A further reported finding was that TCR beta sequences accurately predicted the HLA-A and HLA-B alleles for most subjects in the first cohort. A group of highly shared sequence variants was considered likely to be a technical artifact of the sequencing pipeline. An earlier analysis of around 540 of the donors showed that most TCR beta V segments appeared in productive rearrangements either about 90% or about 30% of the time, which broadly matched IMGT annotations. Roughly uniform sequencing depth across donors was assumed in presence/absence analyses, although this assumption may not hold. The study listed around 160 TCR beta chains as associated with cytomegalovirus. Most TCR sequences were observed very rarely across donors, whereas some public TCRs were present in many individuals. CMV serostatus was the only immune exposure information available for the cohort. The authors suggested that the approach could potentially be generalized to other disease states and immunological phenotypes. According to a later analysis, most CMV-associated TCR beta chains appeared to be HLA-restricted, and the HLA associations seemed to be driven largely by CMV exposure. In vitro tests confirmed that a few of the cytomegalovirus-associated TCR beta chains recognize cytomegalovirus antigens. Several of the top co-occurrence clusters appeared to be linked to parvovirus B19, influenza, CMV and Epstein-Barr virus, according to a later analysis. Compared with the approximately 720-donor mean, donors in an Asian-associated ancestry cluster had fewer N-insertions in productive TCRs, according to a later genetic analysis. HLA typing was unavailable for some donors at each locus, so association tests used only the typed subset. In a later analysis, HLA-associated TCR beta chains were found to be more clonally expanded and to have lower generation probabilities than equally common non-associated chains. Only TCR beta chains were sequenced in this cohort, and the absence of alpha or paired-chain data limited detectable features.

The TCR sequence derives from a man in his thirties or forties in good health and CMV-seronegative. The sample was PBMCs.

The bases are TGTGCCAGCAGCTTGGAGTCAGGGGTCGGCACTGAAGCTTTCTTT. Its coded protein is CASSLESGVGTEAFF. The V and J segments used are TRBV5-4 and TRBJ1-1, with TRBD1 as a weak D call on 6 bases. From the germline V gene (reference sequence), CDR1 is SGHNT and CDR2 is YYREEE. Counted from cysteine to phenylalanine, this CDR3 has 15 amino acids. Kept here is only the CDR3 DNA, which spans 45 bases and is read in frame from base 1. Trimming at the junction amounts to 0 bases on V and 4 bases on J, and the germline ends lie 13 bases apart.